This passage covers 13 T cell receptor beta chains from one sample sequenced in a study of cytomegalovirus exposure and HLA in healthy donors. 13 Jbeta primers and 60 Vbeta primers were used for the PCR. TCRdb keeps only in-frame clones here, not all; method: immunoSEQ multiplex PCR. The data contain around 180,000 clones, around 81% of them singletons. Input material: PBMCs. These receptors were taken from a woman under 30 in good health and CMV-seropositive.

In its sample, this clone was seen once. The DNA of the CDR3 is TGTGCCAGCACGGACTCAATTGGGATTCAGTACTTC. Protein sequence: CASTDSIGIQYF. This chain uses TRBV2 with TRBJ2-4, with TRBD2 as a possible D gene (5 bases). V was trimmed by 7 bases and J by 10 bases, leaving 14 bases between them. The germline V gene has CDR1 SNHLY and CDR2 FYNNEI. The CDR3 is 12 residues long. The complete variable domain, with remaining parts taken from reference TRBV2 and TRBJ2-4, reads EPEVTQTPSHQVTQMGQEVILRCVPISNHLYFYWYRQILGQKVEFLVSFYNNEISEKSEIFDDQFSVERPDGSNFTLKIRSTKLEDSAMYFCASTDSIGIQYFGAGTRLSVL.

The chain combines TRBV4-1 with TRBJ1-1; perhaps TRBD1 as D (6 bases). The CDR3 loop spans 18 amino acids. Looked up from germline, CDR1 is MGHRA and CDR2 is YSYEKL. The V end was cut by 2 bases, the J end by 1 base, with 20 bases between. The CDR3 coding sequence is TGCGCCAGCAGCCAATACGCCGGGACACACCTAACGAACACTGAAGCTTTCTTT. Its protein product is CASSQYAGTHLTNTEAFF.

The chain couples TRBV6-6 to TRBJ1-2; weak D call: TRBD1 (6 bases). The CDR3 is 15 residues long. Germline lookup yields CDR1 MNHNY and CDR2 SVGAGI (reference sequence). The V gene lost 0 bases and the J gene lost 5 bases, with 13 bases spanning the gap. CDR3 loop: CASSYSTDSPYGYTF. CDR3 bases: TGTGCCAGCAGTTACTCGACGGACAGCCCATATGGCTACACCTTC.

V is TRBV7-8 and J is TRBJ2-1; D may be TRBD1 (6 bases). V lost 8 bases to trimming and J lost 8 bases, with 22 bases between them. This CDR3 spans 15 amino acids. Germline CDR1 and CDR2: SGHVS and FQNEAQ. CDR3 nucleotide sequence: TGTGCCAGCGACTACGTTGGGGGCGCGATCCATGAGCAGTTCTTC. Translated: CASDYVGGAIHEQFF.

The chain combines TRBV11-1 with TRBJ2-5; 12 bases line up with TRBD2. This CDR3 has 15 amino acids. V was clipped by 4 bases and J by 4 bases; unmatched bases: 4. Germline assignment: CDR1 SGHAT and CDR2 FQDESV (reference sequence). This CDR3 is CASSSPTSGRETQYF. The CDR3 region has the DNA TGTGCCAGCAGCTCCCCGACTAGCGGGAGAGAGACCCAGTACTTC.

J is TRBJ2-7 and V is TRBV2, with a possible D match to TRBD2 (5 bases). The CDR3 sequence is 14 residues long. Trimming took 3 bases from V and 3 from J, leaving 12 bases between them. Germline V gene data show CDR1 as SNHLY and CDR2 as FYNNEI. DNA of the CDR3: TGTGCCAGCAGTGAGGGGAGTGAGGTCTACGAGCAGTACGTC. Its protein is CASSEGSEVYEQYV.

This clone was detected only a few times. The chain is built from TRBV2 and TRBJ2-3; the match to TRBD2 covers 12 bases. Trimming cost V 6 bases and J 8 bases; bases outside gene matches: 9. The CDR3 consists of 15 residues. Germline CDR1 SNHLY, CDR2 FYNNEI. The CDR3 protein is CASRPTSGGPVTQYF. As DNA, the CDR3 is TGTGCCAGCAGACCCACTAGCGGGGGGCCAGTTACGCAGTATTTT.

The chain has TRBV6-6 and TRBJ2-1; D is possibly TRBD2 (5 bases). V shed 2 bases and J shed 3 bases, with 11 bases lying between them. The CDR3 totals 15 residues. Germline CDR1 reads MNHNY; CDR2 reads SVGAGI (reference sequence). The CDR3 sequence is CASSYTGNFYNEQFF. As DNA, the CDR3 is TGTGCCAGCAGTTACACGGGGAACTTCTACAATGAGCAGTTCTTC.

This clone has only a few counts. V gene TRBV2 combines with J gene TRBJ1-1, with 9 bases identical to TRBD1. The CDR3 contains 14 residues. The V gene end was trimmed by 6 bases and the J gene end by 1 base; junction bases not matched to a gene: 3. CDR1 SNHLY and CDR2 FYNNEI come from the germline V gene. The chain's CDR3 is CASRVDRGNTEAFF. Here the CDR3 DNA reads TGTGCCAGCAGGGTGGACAGGGGGAACACTGAAGCTTTCTTT.

The rearrangement uses TRBV30 and TRBJ2-1, with 9 bases matching TRBD1. V lost 6 bases and J lost 7; bases outside the gene matches: 7. CDR1 and CDR2 from the germline V gene are GTSNPN and SVGIG (reference sequence). The CDR3 length is 13 residues. This chain's CDR3 is CACPGQGSNEQFF. CDR3 coding DNA: TGTGCCTGTCCGGGACAGGGATCGAATGAGCAGTTCTTC.

The chain uses TRBV11-2 and TRBJ2-2; 16 bases map to TRBD2. Germline trimming cut 5 bases from V and 5 bases from J; bases unmatched to any gene: 5. Germline values: CDR1 SGHAT, CDR2 FQNNGV. The CDR3 runs to 17 residues. In nucleotides, the CDR3 is TGTGCCAGCAGCCCGCAGGGACTAGCGGGGGGGACCGGGGAGCTGTTTTTT. Its protein is CASSPQGLAGGTGELFF.

The rearrangement links TRBV11-3 to TRBJ2-2; perhaps TRBD1 as D (6 bases). The germline CDR1 and CDR2 sequences are SGHNT and YENEEA. Trimming stripped 5 bases from V and 0 bases from J, with 13 bases between. This CDR3 region has 16 residues. This CDR3 reads CASSPGTPSNTGELFF. In nucleotides, the CDR3 is TGTGCCAGCAGCCCAGGGACACCTTCGAACACCGGGGAGCTGTTTTTT.

The chain recombines TRBV4-2 with TRBJ1-1, with a weak D call TRBD1 (6 bases). The CDR3 sequence is 14 residues long. V was clipped by 0 bases and J by 9 bases, with 14 bases between them. Germline V gene lookup returns CDR1 LGHNA and CDR2 YNFKEQ. CDR3 amino acids: CASSQDGAGAKAFF. CDR3 nucleotides: TGTGCCAGCAGCCAAGATGGGGCGGGGGCTAAAGCTTTCTTT.